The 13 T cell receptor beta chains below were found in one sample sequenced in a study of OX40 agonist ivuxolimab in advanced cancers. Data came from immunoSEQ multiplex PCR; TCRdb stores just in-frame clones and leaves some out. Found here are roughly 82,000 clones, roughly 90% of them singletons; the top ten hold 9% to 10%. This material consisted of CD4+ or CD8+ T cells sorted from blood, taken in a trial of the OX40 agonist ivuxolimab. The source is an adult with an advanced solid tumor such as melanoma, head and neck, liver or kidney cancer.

CDR3 sequence (DNA): TGTGCCAGCAGACCTCGCTGGGTCGTTGTGAATGAGCAGTTCTTC. Its protein product is CASRPRWVVVNEQFF. V usage is TRBV28 and J usage is TRBJ2-1; no clear D. V was trimmed by 6 bases and J by 7 bases, leaving 19 bases between them. Germline values: CDR1 MDHEN, CDR2 SYDVKM. This CDR3 is built from 15 residues.

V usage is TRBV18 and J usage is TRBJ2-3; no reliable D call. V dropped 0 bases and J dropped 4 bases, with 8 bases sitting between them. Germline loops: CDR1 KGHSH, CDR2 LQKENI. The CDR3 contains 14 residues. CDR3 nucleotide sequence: TGTGCCAGCTCACCACCGTCAGTAGCAGATACGCAGTATTTT. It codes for CASSPPSVADTQYF.

In nucleotides, the CDR3 is TGTGCCAGCAGCTTGATGTACAGCGGGGGGGCGTCAGATACGCAGTATTTT. Its protein is CASSLMYSGGASDTQYF. The J gene is TRBJ2-3, the V gene TRBV5-4, with 10 bases identical to TRBD2. Germline V gene lookup returns CDR1 SGHNT and CDR2 YYREEE (reference sequence). Germline trimming cut 1 base from V and 4 bases from J; bases unmatched to any gene: 9. The CDR3 contains 17 residues.

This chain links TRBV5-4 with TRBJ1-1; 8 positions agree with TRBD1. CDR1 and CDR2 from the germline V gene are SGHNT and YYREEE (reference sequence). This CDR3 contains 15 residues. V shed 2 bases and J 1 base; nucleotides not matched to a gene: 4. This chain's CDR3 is CASSFQGAGNTEAFF. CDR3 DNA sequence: TGTGCCAGCAGCTTCCAGGGGGCGGGGAACACTGAAGCTTTCTTT. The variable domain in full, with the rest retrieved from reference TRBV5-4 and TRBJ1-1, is ETGVTQSPTHLIKTRGQQVTLRCSSQSGHNTVSWYQQALGQGPQFIFQYYREEENGRGNFPPRFSGLQFPNYSSELNVNALELDDSALYLCASSFQGAGNTEAFFGQGTRLTVV.

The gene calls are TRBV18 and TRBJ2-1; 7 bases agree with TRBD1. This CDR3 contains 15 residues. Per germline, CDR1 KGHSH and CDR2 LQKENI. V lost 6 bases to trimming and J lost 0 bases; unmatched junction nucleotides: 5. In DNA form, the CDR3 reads TGTGCCAGCTCTCGGAGGACAGGCTCCTACAATGAGCAGTTCTTC. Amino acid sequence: CASSRRTGSYNEQFF.

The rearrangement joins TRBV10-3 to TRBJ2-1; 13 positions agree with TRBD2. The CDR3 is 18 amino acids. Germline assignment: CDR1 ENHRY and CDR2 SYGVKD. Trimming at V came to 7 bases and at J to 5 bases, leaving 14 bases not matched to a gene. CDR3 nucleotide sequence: TGTGCCATCACTAGTACTAGCGGGAGGGCCAATCGGGACAATGAGCAGTTCTTC. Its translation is CAITSTSGRANRDNEQFF.

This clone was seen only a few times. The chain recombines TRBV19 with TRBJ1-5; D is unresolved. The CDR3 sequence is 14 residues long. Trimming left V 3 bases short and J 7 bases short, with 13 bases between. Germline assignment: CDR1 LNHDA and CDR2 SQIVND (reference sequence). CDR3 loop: CASSIGIQGQPQHF. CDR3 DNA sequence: TGTGCCAGTAGTATTGGGATCCAAGGGCAGCCCCAGCATTTT.

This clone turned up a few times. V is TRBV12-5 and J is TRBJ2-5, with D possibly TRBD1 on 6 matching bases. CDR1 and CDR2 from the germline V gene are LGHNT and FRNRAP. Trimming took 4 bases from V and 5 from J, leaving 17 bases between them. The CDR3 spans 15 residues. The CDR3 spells CASGSFTGPAETQYF. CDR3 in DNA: TGTGCTAGTGGTTCCTTTACAGGGCCCGCGGAGACCCAGTACTTC.

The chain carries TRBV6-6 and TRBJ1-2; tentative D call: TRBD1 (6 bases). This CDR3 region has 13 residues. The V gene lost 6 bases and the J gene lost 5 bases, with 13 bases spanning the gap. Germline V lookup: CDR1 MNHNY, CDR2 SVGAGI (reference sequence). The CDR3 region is CASRYGRGYGYTF. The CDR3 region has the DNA TGTGCCAGCAGGTATGGGAGGGGGTATGGCTACACCTTC.

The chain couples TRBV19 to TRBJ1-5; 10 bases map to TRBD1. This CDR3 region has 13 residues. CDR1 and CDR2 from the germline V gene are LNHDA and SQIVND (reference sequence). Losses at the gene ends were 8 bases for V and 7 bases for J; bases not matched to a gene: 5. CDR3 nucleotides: TGTGCCAGTCGGACAGGGGGAGGGCAGCCCCAGCATTTT. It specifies CASRTGGGQPQHF.

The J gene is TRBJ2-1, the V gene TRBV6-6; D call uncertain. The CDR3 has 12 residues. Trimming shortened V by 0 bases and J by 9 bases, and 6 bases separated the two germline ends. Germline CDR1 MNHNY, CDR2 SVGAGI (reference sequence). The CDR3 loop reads CASSYSTSEQFF. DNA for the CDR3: TGTGCCAGCAGTTACTCGACCAGTGAGCAGTTCTTC.

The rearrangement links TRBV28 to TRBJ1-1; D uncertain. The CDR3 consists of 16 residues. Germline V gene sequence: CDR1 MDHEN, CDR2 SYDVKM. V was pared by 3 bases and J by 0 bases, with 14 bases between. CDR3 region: CASSFRFGRVNTEAFF. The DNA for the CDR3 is TGTGCCAGCAGTTTTCGATTTGGGAGGGTGAACACTGAAGCTTTCTTT.

The CDR3 DNA follows: TGCGCCAGCAGCTTGGTGGGAGGCGGGGAAAAACTGTTTTTT. It codes for CASSLVGGGEKLFF. The chain employs TRBV5-1 and TRBJ1-4; D not resolved. V gave up 0 bases and J gave up 8 bases, with 11 bases separating them. Germline CDR1 reads SGHRS; CDR2 reads YFSETQ. There are 14 residues in the CDR3.